The clone carrying this TCR beta chain was recorded at least ten times. As yet, its antigen is unknown. TCR beta VDJ combinations and CDR3 sequences were profiled from genomic DNA. TCRdb itself ran the reads through MiXCR, one entry per CDR3 protein. The data hold more than 150,000 distinct CDR3 sequences, with almost 50% observed a single time. The data stem from a study of CD8+CD57+ T cells in acquired aplastic anemia. Background on the study: Quantities of DNA derived from sorted CD4+ and CD8+ cells averaged roughly 3.4 ug.

CD8+CD57+ cell expansion, shown by flow cytometry, had occurred in the patients selected for sequencing. Study-level points and caveats: Sharing between patients and controls was observed for roughly 29 CD8+ CDR3 sequences.

V was clipped by 9 bases and J by 2 bases; unmatched bases: 6. Per the germline V gene, CDR1 is MNHNS and CDR2 is SASEGT. The CDR3 is 14 residues long. Material for sequencing was sorted CD4+, CD8+, or CD8+CD57+ T cells (not recorded which) from PBMCs. The chain recombines TRBV6-1 with TRBJ2-3; 9 bases line up with TRBD1. This receptor was obtained from a human donor with aplastic anemia. The CDR3 DNA follows: TGTGCCAGTAAGGACAGGGGAATCACAGATACGCAGTATTTT. It codes for CASKDRGITDTQYF.